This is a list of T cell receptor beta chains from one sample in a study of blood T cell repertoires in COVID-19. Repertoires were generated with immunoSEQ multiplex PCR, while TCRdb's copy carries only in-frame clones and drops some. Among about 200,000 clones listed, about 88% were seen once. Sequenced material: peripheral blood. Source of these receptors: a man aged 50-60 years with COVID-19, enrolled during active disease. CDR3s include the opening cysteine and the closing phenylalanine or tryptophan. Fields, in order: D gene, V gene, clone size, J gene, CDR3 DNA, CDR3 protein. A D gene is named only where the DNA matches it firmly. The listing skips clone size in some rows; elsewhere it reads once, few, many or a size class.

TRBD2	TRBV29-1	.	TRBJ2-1	TGCAGCGTTTACTGGACTAGCGGGAGTCTTCCCACAGTATACAATGAGCAGTTCTTC	CSVYWTSGSLPTVYNEQFF
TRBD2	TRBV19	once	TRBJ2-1	TGTGCCAGTAGCCAGACTAGCCTAATCTCCTACAATGAGCAGTTCTTC	CASSQTSLISYNEQFF
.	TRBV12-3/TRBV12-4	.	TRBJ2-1	TGTGCCAGCAGTTTCAAATACAATGAGCAGTTCTTC	CASSFKYNEQFF
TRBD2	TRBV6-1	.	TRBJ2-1	TGTGCCAGCAGTGCTCTGGGACTAGGGTCTCTCAATGAGCAGTTCTTC	CASSALGLGSLNEQFF
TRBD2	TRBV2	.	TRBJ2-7	TGTGCCAGCAGTGAAACGGCTAGCGGGAGGGCCCTCTACGAGCAGTACTTC	CASSETASGRALYEQYF
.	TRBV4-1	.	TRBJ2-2	TGCGCCAGCAGCCAAGTTGGCGGGGCGAACACCGGGGAGCTGTTTTTT	CASSQVGGANTGELFF
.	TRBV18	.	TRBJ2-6	TGTGCCAGCTCACCACGAGGGGGACGGACGTCTGGGGCCAACGTCCTGACTTTC	CASSPRGGRTSGANVLTF
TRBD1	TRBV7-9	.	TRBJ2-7	TGTGCCAGCAGCGCGACAGGGGGGAGCTCCTACGAGCAGTACTTC	CASSATGGSSYEQYF
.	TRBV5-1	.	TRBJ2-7	TGCGCCAGCAGCTTGGGACAGATCGACGAGCAGTACTTC	CASSLGQIDEQYF
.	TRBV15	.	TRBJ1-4	TGTGCCACTCAGGGAGGAACTAATGAAAAACTGTTTTTT	CATQGGTNEKLFF
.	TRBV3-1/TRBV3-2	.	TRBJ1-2	TGTGCCAGCACTCCCCCAGGGCTGGACTATGGCTACACCTTC	CASTPPGLDYGYTF
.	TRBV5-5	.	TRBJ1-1	TGTGCCAGCAGGGCGGGACTCGAACAAACTGAAGCTTTCTTT	CASRAGLEQTEAFF
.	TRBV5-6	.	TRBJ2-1	TGTGCCAGCAGCACCGGGACCTACAATGAGCAGTTCTTC	CASSTGTYNEQFF
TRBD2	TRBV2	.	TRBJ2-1	TGTGCCAGCAGTGAGACTAGCCTCACCTCCTACAATGAGCAGTTCTTC	CASSETSLTSYNEQFF
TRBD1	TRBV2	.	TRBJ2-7	TGTGCCGGGAGATCGCCGTTGGGGACAGGGTCCTACGAGCAGTACTTC	CAGRSPLGTGSYEQYF
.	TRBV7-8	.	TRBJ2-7	TGTGCCAGCAGCTTAGCCTGGGGGCAGGTTGGAGAGCAGTACTTC	CASSLAWGQVGEQYF
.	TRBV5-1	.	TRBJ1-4	TGCGCCAGCAGCTTTAAAGGACGGGGGAATGAAAAACTGTTTTTT	CASSFKGRGNEKLFF
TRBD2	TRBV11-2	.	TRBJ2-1	TGTGCCAGCAGCATACTAGCGGGAGTCTACAATGAGCAGTTCTTC	CASSILAGVYNEQFF
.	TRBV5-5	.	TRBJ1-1	TGTGCCAGCACCCGTAGTCCCGGAGTCACTGAAGCTTTCTTT	CASTRSPGVTEAFF
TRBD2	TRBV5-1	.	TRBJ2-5	TGCGCCAGCAGCCATGGGGAGGGCCTTCAAGAGACCCAGTACTTC	CASSHGEGLQETQYF
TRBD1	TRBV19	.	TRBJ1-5	TGTGCCAGTAACTCAGGGACAGGGAAAGGTCAGCCCCAGCATTTT	CASNSGTGKGQPQHF
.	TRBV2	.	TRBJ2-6	TGTGCCAGCAGTCTGGGCAACTCTGGGGCCAACGTCCTGACTTTC	CASSLGNSGANVLTF
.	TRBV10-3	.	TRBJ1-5	TGTGCCATCAGTGATCAACCGGGATTACGGCAGCCCCAGCATTTT	CAISDQPGLRQPQHF
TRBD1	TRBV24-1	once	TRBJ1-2	TGTGCCACCAGTGGAGGACAGGGAGGAGGCTACACCTTC	CATSGGQGGGYTF
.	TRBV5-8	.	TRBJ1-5	TGTGCCAGCAGCTTGGCAGGGTTGGGCAATCAGCCCCAGCATTTT	CASSLAGLGNQPQHF
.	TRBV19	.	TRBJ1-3	TGTGCCAGCCAATTTTCCTCTGGAAACACCATATATTTT	CASQFSSGNTIYF
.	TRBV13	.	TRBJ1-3	TGTGCCAGCAGCACAGGCGGCCGAATCTCTGGAAACACCATATATTTT	CASSTGGRISGNTIYF
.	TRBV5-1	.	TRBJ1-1	TGCGCCAGCAGCTGGGGGGGCACTGAAGCTTTCTTT	CASSWGGTEAFF
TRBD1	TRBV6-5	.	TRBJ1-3	TGTGCCACTCGCCCACAGGGGGACTCTGGAAACACCATATATTTT	CATRPQGDSGNTIYF
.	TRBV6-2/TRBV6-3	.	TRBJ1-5	TGTGCCAGCAGTGCCGGGGAGCCCCAGCATTTT	CASSAGEPQHF
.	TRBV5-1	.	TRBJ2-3	TGCGCCAGTTACTTCGAGAGGCCGACAGATACGCAGTATTTT	CASYFERPTDTQYF
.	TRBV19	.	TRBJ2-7	TGTGCCAGTAGTATAGTTCCGGGAACCTACGAGCAGTACTTC	CASSIVPGTYEQYF
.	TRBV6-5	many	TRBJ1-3	TGTGCCAGCAGTTACGGGAGCTCTGGAAACACCATATATTTT	CASSYGSSGNTIYF
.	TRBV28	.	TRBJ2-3	TGTGCCAGCAGTTCGCCCTCTTCAGCGGGTATGGATACGCAGTATTTT	CASSSPSSAGMDTQYF
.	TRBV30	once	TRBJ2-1	TGTGCCTGGAGTGTACTAGGGGGTAATGAGCAGTTCTTC	CAWSVLGGNEQFF
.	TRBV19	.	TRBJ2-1	TGTGCCAGTAGTCCCGCGGGACAGCAATTCTACAATGAGCAGTTCTTC	CASSPAGQQFYNEQFF
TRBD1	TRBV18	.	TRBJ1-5	TGTGCCAGCTCACCCGACAGGGGCAATCAGCCCCAGCATTTT	CASSPDRGNQPQHF
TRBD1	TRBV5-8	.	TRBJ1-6	TGTGCCAGCAGCCCGGACAGGGGGCGCCTAAATTCACCCCTCCACTTT	CASSPDRGRLNSPLHF
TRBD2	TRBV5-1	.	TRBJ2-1	TGCGCCAGCAGCTTGGGTCCTAGCGGGAGGGCCAGTTTCTTC	CASSLGPSGRASFF
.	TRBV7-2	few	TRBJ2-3	TGTGCCAGCAGCTTAGCGGGGACTCTTACAGATACGCAGTATTTT	CASSLAGTLTDTQYF
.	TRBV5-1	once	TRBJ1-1	TGCGCCAGCAGCTTGTCAGGCATGAACACTGAAGCTTTCTTT	CASSLSGMNTEAFF
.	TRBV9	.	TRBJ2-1	TGTGCCAGCAGCAAACGGGAAGGACCCTACAATGAGCAGTTCTTC	CASSKREGPYNEQFF
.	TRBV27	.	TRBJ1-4	TGTGCCAGCAGTTTGCACATTGCAACTAATGAAAAACTGTTTTTT	CASSLHIATNEKLFF
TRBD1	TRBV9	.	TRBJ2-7	TGTGCCAGCAGCGTAGAGGGGGGACAGGTAAACGAGCAGTACTTC	CASSVEGGQVNEQYF
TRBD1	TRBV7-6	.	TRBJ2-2	TGTGCCAGCAGCCCAGGACAGGGGGCTAAGGCCGGGGAGCTGTTTTTT	CASSPGQGAKAGELFF
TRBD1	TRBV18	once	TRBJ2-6	TGTGCCAGCTCACCACGGACAGGGGGGTCTGGGGCCAACGTCCTGACTTTC	CASSPRTGGSGANVLTF
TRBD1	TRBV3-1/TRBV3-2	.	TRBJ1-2	TGTGCCAGCAGCCAGGGACAGAACTTTTATGGCTACACCTTC	CASSQGQNFYGYTF
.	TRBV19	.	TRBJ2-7	TGTGCCAGCTCCCGAGGAGGTCGGACGGGTTACGAGCAGTACTTC	CASSRGGRTGYEQYF
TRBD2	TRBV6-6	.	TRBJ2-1	TGTGCCAGCAGTTACGGACTAGCGAAGACCAATGAGCAGTTCTTC	CASSYGLAKTNEQFF